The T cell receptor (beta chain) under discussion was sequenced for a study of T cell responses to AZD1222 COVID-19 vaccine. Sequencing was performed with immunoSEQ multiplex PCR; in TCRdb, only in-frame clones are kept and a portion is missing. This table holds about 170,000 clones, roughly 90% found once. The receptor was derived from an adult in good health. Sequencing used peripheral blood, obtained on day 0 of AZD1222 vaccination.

The DNA of the CDR3 is TGTGCCAGCAGTCTAGAGGGGGGGAACACTGAAGCTTTCTTT. Protein product: CASSLEGGNTEAFF. J is TRBJ1-1 and V is TRBV28; D may be TRBD1 (6 bases). Germline CDR1 reads MDHEN; CDR2 reads SYDVKM. This CDR3 contains 14 residues. V was clipped by 5 bases and J by 1 base, with 11 bases between them.